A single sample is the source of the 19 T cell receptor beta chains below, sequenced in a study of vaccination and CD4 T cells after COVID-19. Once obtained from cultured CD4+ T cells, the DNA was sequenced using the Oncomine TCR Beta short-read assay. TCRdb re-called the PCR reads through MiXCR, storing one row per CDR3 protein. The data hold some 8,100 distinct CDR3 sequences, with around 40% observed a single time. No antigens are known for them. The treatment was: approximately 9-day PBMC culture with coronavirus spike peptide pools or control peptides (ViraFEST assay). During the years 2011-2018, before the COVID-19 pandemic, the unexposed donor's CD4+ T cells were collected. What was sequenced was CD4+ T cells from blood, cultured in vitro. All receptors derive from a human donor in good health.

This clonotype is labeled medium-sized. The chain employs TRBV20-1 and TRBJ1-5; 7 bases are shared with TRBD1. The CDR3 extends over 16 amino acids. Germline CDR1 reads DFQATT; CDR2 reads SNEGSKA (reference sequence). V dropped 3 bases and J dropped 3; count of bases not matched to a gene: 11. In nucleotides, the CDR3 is TGCAGTGCTAGTGGTTTGAGACAGGGAAACAATCAGCCCCAGCATTTT. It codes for CSASGLRQGNNQPQHF.

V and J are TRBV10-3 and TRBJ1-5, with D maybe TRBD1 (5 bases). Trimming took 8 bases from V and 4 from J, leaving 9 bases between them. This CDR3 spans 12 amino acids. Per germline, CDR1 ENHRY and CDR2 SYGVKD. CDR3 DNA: TGTGCCATCCAGGGAATGAATCAGCCCCAGCATTTT. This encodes CAIQGMNQPQHF.

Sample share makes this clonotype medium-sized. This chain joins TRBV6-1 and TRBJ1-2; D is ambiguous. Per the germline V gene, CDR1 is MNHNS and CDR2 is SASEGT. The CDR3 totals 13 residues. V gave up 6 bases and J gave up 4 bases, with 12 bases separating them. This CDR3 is CASSPDPTYGYTF. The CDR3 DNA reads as TGTGCCAGCAGCCCGGATCCCACCTATGGCTACACCTTC.

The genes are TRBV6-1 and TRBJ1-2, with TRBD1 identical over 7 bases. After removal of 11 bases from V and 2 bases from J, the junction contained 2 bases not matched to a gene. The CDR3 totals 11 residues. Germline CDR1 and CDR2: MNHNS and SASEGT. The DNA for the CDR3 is TGTGCCGAGGGGGCCAACTATGGCTACACCTTC. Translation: CAEGANYGYTF.

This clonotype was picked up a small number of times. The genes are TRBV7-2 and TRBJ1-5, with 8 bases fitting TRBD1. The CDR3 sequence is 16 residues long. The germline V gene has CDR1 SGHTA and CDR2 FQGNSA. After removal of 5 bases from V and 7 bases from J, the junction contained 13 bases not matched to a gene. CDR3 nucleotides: TGTGCCAGCAGCCTCCTAAATGGACAGGGCAGCCAGCCCCAGCATTTT. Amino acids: CASSLLNGQGSQPQHF. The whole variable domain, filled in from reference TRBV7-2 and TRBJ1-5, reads GAGVSQSPSNKVTEKGKDVELRCDPISGHTALYWYRQSLGQGLEFLIYFQGNSAPDKSGLPSDRFSAERTGGSVSTLTIQRTQQEDSAVYLCASSLLNGQGSQPQHFGDGTRLSIL.

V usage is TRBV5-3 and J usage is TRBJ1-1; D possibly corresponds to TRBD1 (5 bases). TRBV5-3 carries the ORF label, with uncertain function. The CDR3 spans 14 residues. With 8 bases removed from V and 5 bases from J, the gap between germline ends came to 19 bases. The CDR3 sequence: CASSHRGQGTEAFF. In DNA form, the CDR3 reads TGTGCCAGCAGCCATCGGGGCCAGGGAACTGAAGCTTTCTTT.

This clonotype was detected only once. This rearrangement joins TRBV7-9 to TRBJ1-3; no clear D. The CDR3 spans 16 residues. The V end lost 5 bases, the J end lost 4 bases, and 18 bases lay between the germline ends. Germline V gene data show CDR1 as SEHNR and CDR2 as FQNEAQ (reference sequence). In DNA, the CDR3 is TGTGCCAGCAGCGAGGGTTATGGAGAGAACGGAAACACCATATATTTT. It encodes CASSEGYGENGNTIYF.

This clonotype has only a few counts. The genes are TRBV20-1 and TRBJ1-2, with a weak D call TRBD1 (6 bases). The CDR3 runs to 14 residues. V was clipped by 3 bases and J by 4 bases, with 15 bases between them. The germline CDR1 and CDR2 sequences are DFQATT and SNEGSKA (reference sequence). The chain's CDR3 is CSASVGQNPYGYTF. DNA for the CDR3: TGCAGTGCTAGTGTAGGACAGAACCCCTATGGCTACACCTTC.

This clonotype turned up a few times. In DNA, the CDR3 is TGTGCCAGCAGCTTATCAGCGGGGGGGACCTACAATGAGCAGTTCTTC. Translation gives CASSLSAGGTYNEQFF. The chain links TRBV7-9 to TRBJ2-1, with 10 nucleotides matching TRBD2. Germline trimming cut 2 bases from V and 2 bases from J; bases unmatched to any gene: 3. The CDR3 loop spans 16 amino acids. Germline CDR1 reads SEHNR; CDR2 reads FQNEAQ (reference sequence). Complete variable domain (other parts from reference TRBV7-9 and TRBJ2-1): DTGVSQNPRHKITKRGQNVTFRCDPISEHNRLYWYRQTLGQGPEFLTYFQNEAQLEKSRLLSDRFSAERPKGSFSTLEIQRTEQGDSAMYLCASSLSAGGTYNEQFFGPGTRLTVL.

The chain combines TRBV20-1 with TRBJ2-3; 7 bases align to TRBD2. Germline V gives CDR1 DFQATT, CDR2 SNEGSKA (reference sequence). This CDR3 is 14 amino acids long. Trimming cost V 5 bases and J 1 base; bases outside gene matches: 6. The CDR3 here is CSAPWGGGTDTQYF. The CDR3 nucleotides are TGCAGTGCTCCATGGGGGGGGGGCACAGATACGCAGTATTTT.

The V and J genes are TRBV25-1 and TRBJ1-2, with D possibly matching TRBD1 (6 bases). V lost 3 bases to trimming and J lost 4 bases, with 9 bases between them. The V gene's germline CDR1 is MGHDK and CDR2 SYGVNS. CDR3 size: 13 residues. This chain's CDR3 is CASSEGGGYGYTF. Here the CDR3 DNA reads TGTGCCAGCAGTGAGGGAGGGGGCTATGGCTACACCTTC.

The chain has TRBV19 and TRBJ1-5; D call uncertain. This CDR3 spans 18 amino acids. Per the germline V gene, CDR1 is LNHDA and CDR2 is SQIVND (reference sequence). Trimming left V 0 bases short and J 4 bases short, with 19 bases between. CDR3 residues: CASSIERVEGLLNQPQHF. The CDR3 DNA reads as TGTGCCAGTAGTATAGAGAGAGTGGAAGGCCTTCTAAATCAGCCCCAGCATTTT.

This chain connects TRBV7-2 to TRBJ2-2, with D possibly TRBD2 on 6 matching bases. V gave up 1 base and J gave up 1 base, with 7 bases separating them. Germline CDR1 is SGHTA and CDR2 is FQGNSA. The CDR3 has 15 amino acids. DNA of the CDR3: TGTGCCAGCAGCTTAGTCGGGGGGAACACCGGGGAGCTGTTTTTT. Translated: CASSLVGGNTGELFF.

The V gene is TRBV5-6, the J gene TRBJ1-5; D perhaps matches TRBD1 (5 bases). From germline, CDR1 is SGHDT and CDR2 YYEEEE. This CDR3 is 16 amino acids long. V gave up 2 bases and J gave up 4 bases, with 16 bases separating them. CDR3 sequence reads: CASSLPGPPGNQPQHF. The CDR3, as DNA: TGTGCCAGCAGCTTACCGGGACCCCCGGGAAATCAGCCCCAGCATTTT.

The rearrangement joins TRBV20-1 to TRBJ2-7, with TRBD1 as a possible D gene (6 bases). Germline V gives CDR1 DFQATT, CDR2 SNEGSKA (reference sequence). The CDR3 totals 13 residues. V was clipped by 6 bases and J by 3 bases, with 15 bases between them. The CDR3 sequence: CSAEGDRGYEQYF. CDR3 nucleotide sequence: TGCAGTGCCGAGGGGGACCGGGGCTACGAGCAGTACTTC.

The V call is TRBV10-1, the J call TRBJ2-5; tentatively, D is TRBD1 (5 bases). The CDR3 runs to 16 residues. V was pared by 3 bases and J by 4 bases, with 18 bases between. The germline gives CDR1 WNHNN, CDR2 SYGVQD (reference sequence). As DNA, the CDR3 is TGCGCCAGCAGTGACGGTCAAGGGGTTAGTGGAGAGACCCAGTACTTC. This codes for CASSDGQGVSGETQYF.

The CDR3 sequence is CASSEANGLGTEAFF. CDR3 bases: TGTGCCAGCAGTGAAGCGAACGGACTGGGCACTGAAGCTTTCTTT. This chain uses TRBV6-1 with TRBJ1-1; D is unresolved. CDR3 length: 15 residues. With 0 bases removed from V and 4 bases from J, the gap between germline ends came to 12 bases. CDR1 MNHNS and CDR2 SASEGT come from the germline V gene.

The CDR3 DNA sequence: TGTGCCAGCAGTGTGGGACAGAGTAGCAATCAGCCCCAGCATTTT. It is translated as CASSVGQSSNQPQHF. The V call is TRBV6-1, the J call TRBJ1-5; 7 bases line up with TRBD1. The CDR3 consists of 15 residues. Trimming took 4 bases from V and 0 from J; bases not matched to a gene: 3. Germline lookup yields CDR1 MNHNS and CDR2 SASEGT.

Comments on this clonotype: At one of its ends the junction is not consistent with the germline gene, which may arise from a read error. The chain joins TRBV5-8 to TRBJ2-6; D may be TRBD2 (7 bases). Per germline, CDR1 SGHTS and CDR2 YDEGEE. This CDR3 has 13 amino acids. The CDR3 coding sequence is TGTGCCAGCAGCGCTGGGGGGGCCAACGTCCTGACCTTC. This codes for CASSAGGANVLTF.